This T cell receptor beta chain appears in the sequencing data of a study of cytomegalovirus exposure and HLA in healthy donors. PCR primers comprised 60 Vbeta and 13 Jbeta primers. Some clones are missing from TCRdb's copy, which holds only in-frame ones; the method was immunoSEQ multiplex PCR. The sample shows some 200,000 clones, almost 80% of them seen only once. Source material: PBMCs. The TCR originated in a man younger than 30 in good health and CMV-seronegative.

CDR3 residues: CASLTGNYGYTF. The CDR3 DNA is TGTGCCAGCCTAACAGGGAACTATGGCTACACCTTC. The genes are TRBV25-1 and TRBJ1-2; the D gene is possibly TRBD1 (6 bases). CDR3 length equals 12 residues. The V and J ends lost 8 bases and 2 bases respectively, with 9 bases between them. In germline, CDR1 is MGHDK, CDR2 SYGVNS.